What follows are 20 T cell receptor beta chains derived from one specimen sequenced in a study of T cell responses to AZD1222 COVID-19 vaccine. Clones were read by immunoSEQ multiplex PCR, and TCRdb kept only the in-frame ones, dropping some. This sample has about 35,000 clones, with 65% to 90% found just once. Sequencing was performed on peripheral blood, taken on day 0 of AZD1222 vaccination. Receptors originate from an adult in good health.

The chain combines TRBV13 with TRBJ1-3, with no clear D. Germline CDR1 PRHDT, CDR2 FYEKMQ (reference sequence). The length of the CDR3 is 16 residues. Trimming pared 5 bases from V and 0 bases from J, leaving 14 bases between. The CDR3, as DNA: TGTGCCAGCAGCCCTCGGGTTGGGATCTCTGGAAACACCATATATTTT. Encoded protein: CASSPRVGISGNTIYF.

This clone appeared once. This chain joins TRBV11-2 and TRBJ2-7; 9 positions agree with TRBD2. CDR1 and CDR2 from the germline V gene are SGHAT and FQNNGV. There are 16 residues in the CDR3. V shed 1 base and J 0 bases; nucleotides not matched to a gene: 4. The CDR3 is CASSLVVAGVSYEQYF. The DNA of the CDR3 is TGTGCCAGCAGCTTAGTTGTAGCGGGGGTCTCCTACGAGCAGTACTTC.

The CDR3 DNA reads TGTGCCTGGGGCCCAGGTGGGGCAGATACGCAGTATTTT. Protein: CAWGPGGADTQYF. The chain joins TRBV30 to TRBJ2-3; D not resolved. Germline assignment: CDR1 GTSNPN and CDR2 SVGIG (reference sequence). This CDR3 region has 13 residues. Trimming removed 5 bases at V and 4 bases at J, with 13 bases between.

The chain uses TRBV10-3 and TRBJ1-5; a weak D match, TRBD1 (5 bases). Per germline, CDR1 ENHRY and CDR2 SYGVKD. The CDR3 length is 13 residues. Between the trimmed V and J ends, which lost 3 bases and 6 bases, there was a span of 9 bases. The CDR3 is CAISDRAGQPQHF. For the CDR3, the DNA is TGTGCCATCAGTGACAGGGCGGGTCAGCCCCAGCATTTT.

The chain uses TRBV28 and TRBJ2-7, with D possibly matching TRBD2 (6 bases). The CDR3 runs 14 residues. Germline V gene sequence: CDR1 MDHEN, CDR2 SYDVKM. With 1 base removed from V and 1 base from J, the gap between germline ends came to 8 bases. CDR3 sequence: CASSLFSGSYEQYF. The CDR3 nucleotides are TGTGCCAGCAGTTTATTCAGCGGGTCCTACGAGCAGTACTTC.

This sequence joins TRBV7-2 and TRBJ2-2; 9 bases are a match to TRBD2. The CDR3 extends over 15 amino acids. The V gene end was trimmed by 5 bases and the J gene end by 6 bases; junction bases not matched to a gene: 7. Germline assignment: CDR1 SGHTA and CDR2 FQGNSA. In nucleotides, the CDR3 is TGTGCCAGCAGCGCGGGACTAGCAATCCCCGGGGAGCTGTTTTTT. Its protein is CASSAGLAIPGELFF.

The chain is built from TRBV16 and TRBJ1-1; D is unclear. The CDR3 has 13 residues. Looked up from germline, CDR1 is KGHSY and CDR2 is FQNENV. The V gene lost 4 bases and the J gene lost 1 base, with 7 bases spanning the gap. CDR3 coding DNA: TGTGCCAGCAGCCGTCAGCAGAACACTGAAGCTTTCTTT. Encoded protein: CASSRQQNTEAFF.

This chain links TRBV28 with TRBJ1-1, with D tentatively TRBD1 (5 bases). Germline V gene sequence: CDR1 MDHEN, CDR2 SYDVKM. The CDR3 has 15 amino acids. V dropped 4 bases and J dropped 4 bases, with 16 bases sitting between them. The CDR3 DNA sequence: TGTGCCAGCAGTTCCGACCGGCGCGGGGGCACTGAAGCTTTCTTT. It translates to CASSSDRRGGTEAFF. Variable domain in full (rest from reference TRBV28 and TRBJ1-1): DVKVTQSSRYLVKRTGEKVFLECVQDMDHENMFWYRQDPGLGLRLIYFSYDVKMKEKGDIPEGYSVSREKKERFSLILESASTNQTSMYLCASSSDRRGGTEAFFGQGTRLTVV.

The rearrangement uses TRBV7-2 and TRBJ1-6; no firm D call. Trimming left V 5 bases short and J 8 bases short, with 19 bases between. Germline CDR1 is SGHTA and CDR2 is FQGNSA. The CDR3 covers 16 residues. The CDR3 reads CASSPRAVPEDSPLHF. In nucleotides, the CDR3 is TGTGCCAGCAGCCCGCGGGCCGTGCCCGAGGATTCACCCCTCCACTTT.

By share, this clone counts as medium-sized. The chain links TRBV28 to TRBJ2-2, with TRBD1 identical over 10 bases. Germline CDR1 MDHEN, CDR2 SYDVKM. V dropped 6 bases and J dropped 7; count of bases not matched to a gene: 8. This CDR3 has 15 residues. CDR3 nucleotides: TGTGCCAGCAGCCCCGGGACAGGGGATCACGGGGAGCTGTTTTTT. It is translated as CASSPGTGDHGELFF. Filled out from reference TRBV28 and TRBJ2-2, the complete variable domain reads DVKVTQSSRYLVKRTGEKVFLECVQDMDHENMFWYRQDPGLGLRLIYFSYDVKMKEKGDIPEGYSVSREKKERFSLILESASTNQTSMYLCASSPGTGDHGELFFGEGSRLTVL.

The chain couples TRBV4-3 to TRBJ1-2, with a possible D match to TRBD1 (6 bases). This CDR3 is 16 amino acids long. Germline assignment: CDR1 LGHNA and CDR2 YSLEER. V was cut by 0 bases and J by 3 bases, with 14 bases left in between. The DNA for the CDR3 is TGCGCCAGCAGCCAAGAAGGGTACAGGGTCGACTATGGCTACACCTTC. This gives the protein CASSQEGYRVDYGYTF.

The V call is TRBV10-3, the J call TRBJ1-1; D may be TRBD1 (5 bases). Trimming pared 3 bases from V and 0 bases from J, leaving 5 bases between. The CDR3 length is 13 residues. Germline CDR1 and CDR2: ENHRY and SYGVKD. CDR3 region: CAISDRVNTEAFF. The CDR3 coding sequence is TGTGCCATCAGTGACAGGGTGAACACTGAAGCTTTCTTT.

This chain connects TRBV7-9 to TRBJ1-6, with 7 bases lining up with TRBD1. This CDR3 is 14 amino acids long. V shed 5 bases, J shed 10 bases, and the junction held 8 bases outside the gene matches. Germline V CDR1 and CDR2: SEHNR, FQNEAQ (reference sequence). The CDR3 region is CASSVTGEGSPLHF. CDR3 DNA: TGTGCCAGCAGCGTAACAGGGGAGGGGTCACCCCTCCACTTT.

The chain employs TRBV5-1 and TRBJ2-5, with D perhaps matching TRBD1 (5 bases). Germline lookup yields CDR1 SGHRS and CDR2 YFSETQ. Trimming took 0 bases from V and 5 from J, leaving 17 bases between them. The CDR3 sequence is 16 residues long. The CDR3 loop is CASSLGAPQGWETQYF. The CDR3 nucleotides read TGCGCCAGCAGCTTGGGCGCCCCCCAGGGATGGGAGACCCAGTACTTC. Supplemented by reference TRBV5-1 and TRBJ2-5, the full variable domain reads KAGVTQTPRYLIKTRGQQVTLSCSPISGHRSVSWYQQTPGQGLQFLFEYFSETQRNKGNFPGRFSGRQFSNSRSEMNVSTLELGDSALYLCASSLGAPQGWETQYFGPGTRLLVL.

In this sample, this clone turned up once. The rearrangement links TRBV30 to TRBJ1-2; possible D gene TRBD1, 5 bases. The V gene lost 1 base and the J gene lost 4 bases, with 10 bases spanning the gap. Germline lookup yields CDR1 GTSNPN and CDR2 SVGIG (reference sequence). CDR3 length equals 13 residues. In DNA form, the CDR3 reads TGTGCCTGGAGTGATACAGGAGTCTATGGCTACACCTTC. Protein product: CAWSDTGVYGYTF.

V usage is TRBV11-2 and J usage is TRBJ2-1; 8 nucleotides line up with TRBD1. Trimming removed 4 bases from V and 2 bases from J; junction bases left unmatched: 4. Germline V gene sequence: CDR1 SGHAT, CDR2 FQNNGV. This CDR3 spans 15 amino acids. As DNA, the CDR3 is TGTGCCAGCAGCTCGACAGGGGTGGCCTACAATGAGCAGTTCTTC. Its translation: CASSSTGVAYNEQFF.

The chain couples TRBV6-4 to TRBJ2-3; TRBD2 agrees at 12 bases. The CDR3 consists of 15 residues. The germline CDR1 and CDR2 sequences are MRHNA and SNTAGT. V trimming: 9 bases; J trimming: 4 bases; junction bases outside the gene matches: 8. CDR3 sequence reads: CASASSGGAADTQYF. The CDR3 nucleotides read TGTGCCAGTGCATCTAGCGGGGGGGCTGCAGATACGCAGTATTTT.

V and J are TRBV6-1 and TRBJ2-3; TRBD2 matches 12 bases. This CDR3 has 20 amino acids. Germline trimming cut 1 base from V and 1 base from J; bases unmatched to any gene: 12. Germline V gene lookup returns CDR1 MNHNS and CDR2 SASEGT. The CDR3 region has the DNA TGTGCCAGCAGTGAAGTCAAGGCTAGCGGGAGGGCCCTCCGCACAGATACGCAGTATTTT. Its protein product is CASSEVKASGRALRTDTQYF.

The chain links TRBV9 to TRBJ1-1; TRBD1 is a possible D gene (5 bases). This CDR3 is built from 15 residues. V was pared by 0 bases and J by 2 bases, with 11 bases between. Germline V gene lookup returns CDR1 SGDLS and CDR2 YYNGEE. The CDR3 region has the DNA TGTGCCAGCAGCGTAGGGGTAGGGGCAAACACTGAAGCTTTCTTT. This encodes CASSVGVGANTEAFF.

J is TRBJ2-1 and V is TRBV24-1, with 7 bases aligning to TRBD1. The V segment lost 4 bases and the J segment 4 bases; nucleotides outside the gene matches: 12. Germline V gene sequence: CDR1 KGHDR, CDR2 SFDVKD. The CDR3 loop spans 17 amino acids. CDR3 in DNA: TGTGCCACCAGTGAAGGGGGCCAATACGGGGCATACAATGAGCAGTTCTTC. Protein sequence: CATSEGGQYGAYNEQFF.